Below, 27 T cell receptor beta chains from the same sample are listed, as sequenced in a study of graft-versus-host responses after intestinal transplantation. No antigen has been assigned to these receptors. Profiled with immunoSEQ multiplex PCR; TCRdb holds only in-frame clones, not every one. The sample lists tens of thousands of clones, approximately 94% occurring once. The sequencing used unstimulated CD8+ T cells sorted from spleen or lymph node cells, collected before intestinal transplant. These receptors all come from a human donor who received an intestinal transplant.

This chain uses TRBV27 with TRBJ1-1; 11 bases agree with TRBD1. This CDR3 is 16 amino acids long. Looked up from germline, CDR1 is MNHEY and CDR2 is SMNVEV (reference sequence). The junction had 6 bases not matched to a gene; V was cut back by 5 bases and J by 1 base. Written as DNA, the CDR3 is TGTGCCAGCAGTCGGACAGGGGGCGCTTGGAACACTGAAGCTTTCTTT. Translation: CASSRTGGAWNTEAFF.

The chain combines TRBV18 with TRBJ2-7, with D possibly matching TRBD2 (7 bases). There are 14 residues in the CDR3. The germline gives CDR1 KGHSH, CDR2 LQKENI. The germline V and J ends were trimmed by 3 bases and 2 bases, with 11 bases remaining between them. The CDR3 region has the DNA TGTGCCAGCTCACCGGGAGGGGGGGCCTACGAGCAGTACTTC. Translation gives CASSPGGGAYEQYF.

The rearrangement uses TRBV4-3 and TRBJ2-1, with 12 positions matching TRBD2. Germline assignment: CDR1 LGHNA and CDR2 YSLEER. Trimming cost V 0 bases and J 7 bases; bases outside gene matches: 7. The CDR3 spans 17 residues. The DNA of the CDR3 is TGCGCCAGCAGCCAAGATCTATCTAGCGGGGGGGCGAATGAGCAGTTCTTC. Its translation: CASSQDLSSGGANEQFF.

The V call is TRBV5-1, the J call TRBJ2-4; 10 bases match TRBD1. The CDR3 contains 18 residues. J gave up 5 bases and V 0 bases, and 11 bases lay outside the gene matches. The germline V gene encodes CDR1 SGHRS and CDR2 YFSETQ. The CDR3 loop is CASSLAWSGQGQENIQYF. As DNA, the CDR3 is TGCGCCAGCAGCTTGGCCTGGTCGGGACAGGGGCAAGAAAACATTCAGTACTTC.

The chain couples TRBV19 to TRBJ2-7; D uncertain. This CDR3 region has 15 residues. CDR1 is LNHDA, CDR2 SQIVND, per germline (reference sequence). The V end lost 1 base, the J end lost 3 bases, and 13 bases lay between the germline ends. The CDR3 DNA follows: TGTGCCAGTAGTATAGGTCCCCTCTCCTACTACGAGCAGTACTTC. This sequence encodes CASSIGPLSYYEQYF.

V is TRBV11-2 and J is TRBJ2-3; the match to TRBD1 covers 7 bases. Trimming took 4 bases from V and 1 from J; bases not matched to a gene: 2. Germline CDR1 reads SGHAT; CDR2 reads FQNNGV. This CDR3 is built from 14 residues. For the CDR3, the DNA is TGTGCCAGCAGCTCTACAGGGGGCACAGATACGCAGTATTTT. It codes for CASSSTGGTDTQYF.

J is TRBJ1-2 and V is TRBV15; 8 positions match TRBD1. The CDR3 has 15 amino acids. CDR1 is LNHNV, CDR2 YYDKDF, per germline (reference sequence). V lost 6 bases to trimming and J lost 5 bases; unmatched junction nucleotides: 11. CDR3 bases: TGTGCCACCAGGGGGTACCGGGACAGGAGTTATGGCTACACCTTC. Encoded protein: CATRGYRDRSYGYTF.

This sequence joins TRBV7-9 and TRBJ2-7; the D gene is possibly TRBD2 (7 bases). This CDR3 has 14 residues. Germline values: CDR1 SEHNR, CDR2 FQNEAQ (reference sequence). V was shortened by 6 bases and J by 6 bases, with 18 bases between the two germline ends. CDR3 bases: TGTGCCAGCAGTGAGGGGGGGTTAGGTGCCGAGCAGTACTTC. Its protein product is CASSEGGLGAEQYF.

V and J are TRBV11-2 and TRBJ2-3, with a weak D call TRBD1 (7 bases). V shed 0 bases and J shed 4 bases, with 11 bases lying between them. Germline V gives CDR1 SGHAT, CDR2 FQNNGV. The CDR3 contains 15 residues. CDR3 in amino acids: CASSLEGGQSDTQYF. In nucleotides, the CDR3 is TGTGCCAGCAGCTTAGAGGGGGGACAGTCAGATACGCAGTATTTT.

The chain recombines TRBV15 with TRBJ2-5; 7 bases are a match to TRBD2. The trim removed 9 bases at V and 5 bases at J, leaving 6 bases unmatched. CDR1 is LNHNV, CDR2 YYDKDF, per germline (reference sequence). CDR3 size: 12 residues. CDR3 sequence: CATGGGGETQYF. The CDR3 DNA follows: TGTGCCACTGGGGGGGGAGGGGAGACCCAGTACTTC.

The chain combines TRBV5-1 with TRBJ1-6, with D uncertain. Trimming pared 0 bases from V and 2 bases from J, leaving 12 bases between. Germline V gene lookup returns CDR1 SGHRS and CDR2 YFSETQ. The CDR3 loop spans 17 amino acids. CDR3 sequence (DNA): TGCGCCAGCAGCTTGGAAGGAGGGCGCACCTATAATTCACCCCTCCACTTT. Translated, it gives CASSLEGGRTYNSPLHF.

The chain is built from TRBV7-9 and TRBJ2-7, with D unresolved. The CDR3 contains 15 residues. The germline V gene encodes CDR1 SEHNR and CDR2 FQNEAQ (reference sequence). V lost 5 bases and J lost 5, with 19 bases in between. The CDR3 region has the DNA TGTGCCAGCAGCATGGCCCCCTCCACAAACCACGAGCAGTACTTC. Its protein product is CASSMAPSTNHEQYF.

This clone was observed a single time. V and J are TRBV14 and TRBJ2-3, with 13 bases identical to TRBD2. This CDR3 region has 17 residues. Germline trimming cut 3 bases from V and 4 bases from J; bases unmatched to any gene: 7. Germline V gene sequence: CDR1 SGHDN, CDR2 FVKESK. The CDR3 DNA reads as TGTGCCAGCAGCCAGGCACCGGGACTAGCGGGGCCAGATACGCAGTATTTT. Protein: CASSQAPGLAGPDTQYF. Full variable domain (rest looked up from reference TRBV14 and TRBJ2-3): EAGVTQFPSHSVIEKGQTVTLRCDPISGHDNLYWYRRVMGKEIKFLLHFVKESKQDESGMPNNRFLAERTGGTYSTLKVQPAELEDSGVYFCASSQAPGLAGPDTQYFGPGTRLTVL.

This chain connects TRBV30 to TRBJ1-1, with D possibly matching TRBD1 (5 bases). Trimming pared 5 bases from V and 4 bases from J, leaving 17 bases between. This CDR3 is 14 amino acids long. The germline V gene has CDR1 GTSNPN and CDR2 SVGIG (reference sequence). This CDR3 reads CAWAWGAHSTEAFF. The CDR3 DNA reads as TGTGCCTGGGCCTGGGGCGCGCATAGCACTGAAGCTTTCTTT.

The rearrangement joins TRBV27 to TRBJ1-5; D is undetermined. Germline CDR1 is MNHEY and CDR2 is SMNVEV (reference sequence). Trimming took off 0 bases at V and 0 bases at J, with 6 bases between the two ends. This CDR3 is built from 15 residues. CDR3 sequence reads: CASSLSRYSNQPQHF. Here the CDR3 DNA reads TGTGCCAGCAGTTTATCCAGGTATAGCAATCAGCCCCAGCATTTT.

V usage is TRBV7-9 and J usage is TRBJ1-4, with 8 bases matching TRBD1. Germline CDR1 and CDR2: SEHNR and FQNEAQ (reference sequence). CDR3 length: 17 residues. Germline trimming cut 5 bases from V and 3 bases from J; bases unmatched to any gene: 11. The CDR3 here is CASSERSGGTANEKLFF. In DNA, the CDR3 is TGTGCCAGCAGCGAGCGGTCAGGGGGCACAGCTAATGAAAAACTGTTTTTT.

The chain joins TRBV7-2 to TRBJ2-1; 9 bases agree with TRBD2. The germline V gene encodes CDR1 SGHTA and CDR2 FQGNSA. This CDR3 has 16 amino acids. Losses at the gene ends were 5 bases for V and 6 bases for J; bases not matched to a gene: 11. CDR3 nucleotide sequence: TGTGCCAGCAGCCTCCCAGCGGGGGGACGCCTCAATGAGCAGTTCTTC. Translated, it gives CASSLPAGGRLNEQFF.

The chain combines TRBV7-2 with TRBJ2-7; D is possibly TRBD2 (6 bases). CDR3 size: 15 residues. V was pared by 3 bases and J by 6 bases, with 18 bases between. Looked up from germline, CDR1 is SGHTA and CDR2 is FQGNSA. CDR3 coding DNA: TGTGCCAGCAGCTTCGCGGCGGGAAAGAGGTCCGAGCAGTACTTC. Its translation is CASSFAAGKRSEQYF. The whole variable domain, remainder taken from reference TRBV7-2 and TRBJ2-7, is GAGVSQSPSNKVTEKGKDVELRCDPISGHTALYWYRQSLGQGLEFLIYFQGNSAPDKSGLPSDRFSAERTGGSVSTLTIQRTQQEDSAVYLCASSFAAGKRSEQYFGPGTRLTVT.

The chain employs TRBV6-5 and TRBJ2-7, with TRBD1 matching 7 bases. The CDR3 consists of 14 residues. Germline CDR1 MNHEY, CDR2 SVGAGI. V was pared by 5 bases and J by 5 bases, with 9 bases of the junction left unmatched. The CDR3, as DNA: TGTGCCAGCAGTCTCCGTGAGGGGGCCGACGAGCAGTACTTC. It specifies CASSLREGADEQYF.

The chain joins TRBV6-1 to TRBJ1-6; D may be TRBD1 (5 bases). The CDR3 is made up of 18 amino acids. Germline V gene lookup returns CDR1 MNHNS and CDR2 SASEGT. V lost 2 bases and J 0 bases, leaving 14 bases between the germline ends. DNA of the CDR3: TGTGCCAGCAGTGAACCGACAGCCCCGCTCTCCTATAATTCACCCCTCCACTTT. Its protein is CASSEPTAPLSYNSPLHF.

This rearrangement joins TRBV25-1 to TRBJ2-5, with TRBD2 matching over 8 bases. Germline values: CDR1 MGHDK, CDR2 SYGVNS. CDR3 length equals 16 residues. V shed 3 bases, J shed 0 bases, and the junction held 6 bases outside the gene matches. The CDR3 protein is CASSDSRGRYQETQYF. CDR3 bases: TGTGCCAGCAGTGATTCCCGCGGGAGGTACCAAGAGACCCAGTACTTC.

A remark on this clone: At one boundary the junction diverges from the germline segment, which might be a read error. The same CDR3 is also encoded by other DNA sequences in this sample. The chain combines TRBV4-1 with TRBJ2-4; 8 bases map to TRBD2. The length of the CDR3 is 17 residues. Germline loops: CDR1 MGHRA, CDR2 YSYEKL. This chain's CDR3 is CASSPPLLAGGLNIQYF. In DNA, the CDR3 is TGCGCCAGCAGCCCACCTCTTTTGGCGGGGGGCCTAAACATCCAGTACTTC.

V is TRBV7-9 and J is TRBJ1-1, with D possibly matching TRBD1 (6 bases). The V gene lost 5 bases and the J gene lost 2 bases, with 18 bases spanning the gap. CDR3 size: 16 residues. Germline V gives CDR1 SEHNR, CDR2 FQNEAQ (reference sequence). The CDR3 spells CASSTITTTGNTEAFF. CDR3 coding DNA: TGTGCCAGCAGCACGATAACCACGACAGGAAACACTGAAGCTTTCTTT.

The chain combines TRBV19 with TRBJ2-3; D is perhaps TRBD2 (6 bases). The CDR3 consists of 14 residues. Between the trimmed V and J ends, which lost 2 bases and 3 bases, there was a span of 9 bases. Germline assignment: CDR1 LNHDA and CDR2 SQIVND (reference sequence). The CDR3 protein is CASSIRGFTDTQYF. CDR3 DNA sequence: TGTGCCAGTAGTATACGGGGGTTTACAGATACGCAGTATTTT.

The rearrangement uses TRBV27 and TRBJ1-6; 7 nucleotides line up with TRBD1. The ends lost 5 bases at V and 9 bases at J; junction bases unmatched: 4. From germline, CDR1 is MNHEY and CDR2 SMNVEV (reference sequence). The length of the CDR3 is 13 residues. CDR3 nucleotides: TGTGCCAGCAGTATCACAGGGGTTTCACCCCTCCACTTT. Protein: CASSITGVSPLHF.

This clone was seen only once. The chain combines TRBV9 with TRBJ2-7; TRBD2 matches at 9 bases. Unmatched junction bases numbered 3, after V lost 5 bases and J lost 0 bases. The CDR3 length is 14 residues. CDR1 is SGDLS, CDR2 YYNGEE, per germline. CDR3 sequence reads: CASSSGGLSYEQYF. The CDR3, as DNA: TGTGCCAGCAGTAGCGGGGGACTCTCCTACGAGCAGTACTTC.

The rearrangement joins TRBV5-8 to TRBJ1-5; tentative D call: TRBD1 (5 bases). CDR1 SGHTS and CDR2 YDEGEE come from the germline V gene. This CDR3 spans 15 amino acids. Trimming removed 1 base at V and 2 bases at J, with 10 bases between. For the CDR3, the DNA is TGTGCCAGCAGCTTGAGGGGCTTTGGCAATCAGCCCCAGCATTTT. It specifies CASSLRGFGNQPQHF. The whole variable domain, filled in from reference TRBV5-8 and TRBJ1-5, reads EAGVTQSPTHLIKTRGQQATLRCSPISGHTSVYWYQQALGLGLQFLLWYDEGEERNRGNFPPRFSGRQFPNYSSELNVNALELEDSALYLCASSLRGFGNQPQHFGDGTRLSIL.